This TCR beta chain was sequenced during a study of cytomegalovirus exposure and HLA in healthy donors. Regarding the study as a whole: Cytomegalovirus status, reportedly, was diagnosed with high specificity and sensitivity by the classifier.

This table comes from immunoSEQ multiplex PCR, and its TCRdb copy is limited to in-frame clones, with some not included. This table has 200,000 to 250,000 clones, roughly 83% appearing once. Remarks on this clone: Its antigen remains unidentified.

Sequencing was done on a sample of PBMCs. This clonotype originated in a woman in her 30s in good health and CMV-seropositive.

The CDR3 spells CASSLSQRTSYEQYF. The DNA for the CDR3 is TGTGCCAGCAGTTTATCACAGAGGACCTCCTACGAGCAGTACTTC. V is TRBV28 and J is TRBJ2-7, with D unclear. CDR3 size: 15 residues. Germline V gene data show CDR1 as MDHEN and CDR2 as SYDVKM. Trimming cost V 1 base and J 0 bases, with 10 bases left between them.